Included here is one T cell receptor beta chain sequence, with context. This record belongs to a study of T cell changes during pregnancy in multiple sclerosis. The data were produced by immunoSEQ multiplex PCR, yet TCRdb's version contains in-frame clones alone and is incomplete. Altogether around 52,000 clones are present, 92% being singletons, with the ten largest covering 0.2%. The germline CDR1 and CDR2 sequences are ENHRY and SYGVKD. V lost 2 bases, J lost 1 base, and 9 bases stayed unmatched. CDR3 length equals 17 residues. This specimen consisted of CD4+ T cells from peripheral blood mononuclear cells, obtained in the second trimester of pregnancy. The source is a female donor with multiple sclerosis, enrolled in a pregnancy study. The chain carries TRBV10-3 and TRBJ2-5, with 8 bases that match TRBD1. CDR3 protein: CAISEGPTGAIQETQYF. The CDR3 nucleotides read TGTGCCATCAGTGAGGGGCCGACAGGGGCCATCCAAGAGACCCAGTACTTC.